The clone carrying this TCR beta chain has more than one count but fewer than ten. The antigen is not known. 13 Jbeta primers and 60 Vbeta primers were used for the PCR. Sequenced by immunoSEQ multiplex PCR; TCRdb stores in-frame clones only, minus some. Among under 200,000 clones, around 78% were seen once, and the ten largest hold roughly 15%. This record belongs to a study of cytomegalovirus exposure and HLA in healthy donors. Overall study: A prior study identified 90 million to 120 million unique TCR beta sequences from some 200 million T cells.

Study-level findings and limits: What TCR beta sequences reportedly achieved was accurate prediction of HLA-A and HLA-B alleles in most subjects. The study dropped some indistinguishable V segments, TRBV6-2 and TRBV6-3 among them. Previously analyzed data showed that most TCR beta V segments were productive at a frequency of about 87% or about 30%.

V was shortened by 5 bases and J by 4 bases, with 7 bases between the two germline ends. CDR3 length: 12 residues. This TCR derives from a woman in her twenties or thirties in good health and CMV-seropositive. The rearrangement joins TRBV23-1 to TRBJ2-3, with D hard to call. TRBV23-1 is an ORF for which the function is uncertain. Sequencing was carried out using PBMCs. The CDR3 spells CASSSQADTQYF. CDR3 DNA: TGCGCCAGCAGTAGTCAGGCAGATACGCAGTATTTT.